Listed here are 17 T cell receptor beta chains from one sample, sequenced in a study of OX40 agonist ivuxolimab in advanced cancers. The data were produced by immunoSEQ multiplex PCR, yet TCRdb's version contains in-frame clones alone and is incomplete. The repertoire consists of about 53,000 clones, with approximately 84% occurring once and the leading ten covering about 4.5%. The input for sequencing was CD4+ or CD8+ T cells sorted from blood, taken in a trial of the OX40 agonist ivuxolimab. The source is an adult with an advanced solid tumor such as melanoma, head and neck, liver or kidney cancer.

This chain links TRBV29-1 with TRBJ1-2, with 9 bases fitting TRBD1. The trim removed 3 bases at V and 3 bases at J, leaving 5 bases unmatched. Germline loops: CDR1 SQVTM, CDR2 ANQGSEA. CDR3 length equals 14 residues. CDR3 sequence: CSVEVQGAHYGYTF. CDR3 sequence (DNA): TGCAGCGTTGAGGTACAGGGGGCGCACTATGGCTACACCTTC.

This chain joins TRBV9 and TRBJ2-1; a possible D gene is TRBD2 (5 bases). CDR1 SGDLS and CDR2 YYNGEE come from the germline V gene. Trimming shortened V by 4 bases and J by 6 bases, and 17 bases separated the two germline ends. This CDR3 spans 15 amino acids. The CDR3 DNA is TGTGCCAGCAGCCCCCGACTACTACCGCCCAATGAGCAGTTCTTC. It translates to CASSPRLLPPNEQFF.

The chain uses TRBV27 and TRBJ2-3; no clear D gene. V lost 5 bases and J lost 2, with 5 bases in between. The CDR3 totals 12 residues. Looked up from germline, CDR1 is MNHEY and CDR2 is SMNVEV (reference sequence). Here the CDR3 DNA reads TGTGCCAGCAGTCCCCACACAGATACGCAGTATTTT. The encoded protein is CASSPHTDTQYF.

The chain is built from TRBV9 and TRBJ1-2; 12 bases match TRBD1. The CDR3 extends over 14 amino acids. Germline V CDR1 and CDR2: SGDLS, YYNGEE. V lost 4 bases and J lost 6; bases outside the gene matches: 4. In DNA, the CDR3 is TGTGCCAGCAGCCTGGGACAGGGGGCGAATGGCTACACCTTC. Protein product: CASSLGQGANGYTF.

This chain joins TRBV11-1 and TRBJ2-5; 8 nucleotides align to TRBD1. Germline assignment: CDR1 SGHAT and CDR2 FQDESV (reference sequence). This CDR3 has 15 residues. The V segment lost 2 bases and the J segment 8 bases; nucleotides outside the gene matches: 10. CDR3 amino acids: CASSLLDPGGRTQYF. The DNA of the CDR3 is TGTGCCAGCAGCTTACTGGACCCAGGGGGCCGCACCCAGTACTTC.

CDR3 nucleotide sequence: TGTGCCAGCAGCGGGAAGGGGGGATCCTACGAGCAGTACTTC. This codes for CASSGKGGSYEQYF. The gene calls are TRBV5-6 and TRBJ2-7; D is perhaps TRBD1 or TRBD2 (6 bases each). Germline assignment: CDR1 SGHDT and CDR2 YYEEEE. V was shortened by 4 bases and J by 1 base, with 12 bases between the two germline ends. CDR3 length: 14 residues.

This sequence joins TRBV2 and TRBJ2-1; D is ambiguous. CDR1 and CDR2 from the germline V gene are SNHLY and FYNNEI. V lost 3 bases and J 8 bases, leaving 14 bases between the germline ends. The CDR3 sequence is 14 residues long. CDR3 loop: CASSEGSVFHEQFF. The CDR3 DNA reads as TGTGCCAGCAGTGAGGGATCGGTTTTCCATGAGCAGTTCTTC.

The chain is built from TRBV11-2 and TRBJ1-6, with D hard to call. The CDR3 is made up of 17 amino acids. Trimming pared 0 bases from V and 0 bases from J, leaving 9 bases between. In germline, CDR1 is SGHAT, CDR2 FQNNGV. In nucleotides, the CDR3 is TGTGCCAGCAGCTTAGATCCGGGGAGCTCCTATAATTCACCCCTCCACTTT. This gives the protein CASSLDPGSSYNSPLHF. The full variable domain, with the rest looked up from reference TRBV11-2 and TRBJ1-6, is EAGVAQSPRYKIIEKRQSVAFWCNPISGHATLYWYQQILGQGPKLLIQFQNNGVVDDSQLPKDRFSAERLKGVDSTLKIQPAKLEDSAVYLCASSLDPGSSYNSPLHFGNGTRLTVT.

About this clone itself: In the same sample, other DNA sequences code for this CDR3. The rearrangement uses TRBV18 and TRBJ1-4; D gene ambiguous. This CDR3 is built from 12 residues. V was clipped by 4 bases and J by 8 bases, with 8 bases between them. Germline V lookup: CDR1 KGHSH, CDR2 LQKENI. CDR3 nucleotides: TGTGCCAGCTCACGCGAACACGAAAAACTGTTTTTT. It codes for CASSREHEKLFF.

The chain recombines TRBV9 with TRBJ1-4; D is ambiguous. Trimming took off 4 bases at V and 6 bases at J, with 13 bases between the two ends. The germline V gene has CDR1 SGDLS and CDR2 YYNGEE. The CDR3 length is 14 residues. The CDR3 spells CASSPLLLDEKLFF. The CDR3 DNA follows: TGTGCCAGCAGCCCCCTGTTGCTGGATGAAAAACTGTTTTTT.

The chain employs TRBV7-2 and TRBJ2-1, with TRBD2 matching over 11 bases. The CDR3 runs to 16 residues. V shed 5 bases, J shed 7 bases, and the junction held 10 bases outside the gene matches. Germline V gene data show CDR1 as SGHTA and CDR2 as FQGNSA. CDR3 protein: CASSPLAGGPWNEQFF. In DNA form, the CDR3 reads TGTGCCAGCAGCCCCTTAGCGGGAGGGCCGTGGAATGAGCAGTTCTTC.

This rearrangement joins TRBV5-1 to TRBJ2-7, with 11 bases fitting TRBD2. CDR3 length: 15 residues. The ends lost 0 bases at V and 4 bases at J; junction bases unmatched: 3. Germline CDR1 and CDR2: SGHRS and YFSETQ. The CDR3 DNA follows: TGCGCCAGCAGCTTGGAATTAGCGGGAGGGTACGAGCAGTACTTC. Encoded protein: CASSLELAGGYEQYF.

This clone has only a few counts. The chain employs TRBV19 and TRBJ2-7; 10 bases are shared with TRBD1. Per germline, CDR1 LNHDA and CDR2 SQIVND (reference sequence). The CDR3 consists of 15 residues. The V segment lost 4 bases and the J segment 5 bases; nucleotides outside the gene matches: 8. This CDR3 is CASSSRDRGVDEQYF. In DNA form, the CDR3 reads TGTGCCAGTAGTAGCCGGGACAGGGGTGTCGACGAGCAGTACTTC.

The chain uses TRBV5-5 and TRBJ1-1; a weak D match, TRBD1 (5 bases). Looked up from germline, CDR1 is SGHKS and CDR2 is YYEKEE (reference sequence). V lost 0 bases and J 0 bases, leaving 9 bases between the germline ends. The CDR3 is made up of 15 amino acids. This chain's CDR3 is CASSLAARVNTEAFF. The CDR3 bases are TGTGCCAGCAGCTTGGCGGCCAGGGTGAACACTGAAGCTTTCTTT.

The J gene is TRBJ2-3, the V gene TRBV7-9; no definite D call. Per the germline V gene, CDR1 is SEHNR and CDR2 is FQNEAQ (reference sequence). The CDR3 extends over 13 amino acids. Trimming took off 0 bases at V and 7 bases at J, with 8 bases between the two ends. As DNA, the CDR3 is TGTGCCAGCAGCTTAGCATCTAGGCATACGCAGTATTTT. Translated: CASSLASRHTQYF.

This chain uses TRBV7-2 with TRBJ2-1, with D maybe TRBD1 (6 bases). CDR1 and CDR2 (germline): SGHTA, FQGNSA. This CDR3 region has 16 residues. The V and J ends lost 0 bases and 6 bases respectively, with 15 bases between them. DNA for the CDR3: TGTGCCAGCAGCTTAGCGGTTGACAGGATCTGCAATGAGCAGTTCTTC. Its translation: CASSLAVDRICNEQFF.

The rearrangement links TRBV5-1 to TRBJ2-3; D may be TRBD1 (6 bases). CDR1 is SGHRS, CDR2 YFSETQ, per germline. CDR3 length: 16 amino acids. Trimming took 3 bases from V and 0 from J, leaving 14 bases between them. The DNA for the CDR3 is TGCGCCAGCAGCTCGTCAGGGGTCTCTAGCACAGATACGCAGTATTTT. Amino acid sequence: CASSSSGVSSTDTQYF.